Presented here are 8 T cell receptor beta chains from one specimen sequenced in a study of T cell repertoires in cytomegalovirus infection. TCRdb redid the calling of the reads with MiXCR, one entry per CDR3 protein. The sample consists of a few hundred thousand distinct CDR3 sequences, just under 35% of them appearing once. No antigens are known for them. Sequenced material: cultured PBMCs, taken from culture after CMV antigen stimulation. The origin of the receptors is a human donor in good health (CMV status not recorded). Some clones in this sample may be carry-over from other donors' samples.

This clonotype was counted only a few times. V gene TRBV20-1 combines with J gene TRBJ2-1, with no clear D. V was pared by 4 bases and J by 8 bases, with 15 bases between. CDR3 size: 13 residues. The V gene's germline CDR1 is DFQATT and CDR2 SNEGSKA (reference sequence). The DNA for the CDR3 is TGCAGTGCTACACTAAGCCCCCCCCATGAGCAGTTCTTC. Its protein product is CSATLSPPHEQFF.

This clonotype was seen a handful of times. For the CDR3, the DNA is TGTGCCAGCAGTTTATCCCCCGGTTACGAGCAGTACGTC. Its protein product is CASSLSPGYEQYV. The chain couples TRBV6-6 to TRBJ2-7, with no clear D. This CDR3 has 13 amino acids. The V gene's germline CDR1 is MNHNY and CDR2 SVGAGI (reference sequence). Deletions cut 4 bases from V and 4 bases from J, with 11 bases between.

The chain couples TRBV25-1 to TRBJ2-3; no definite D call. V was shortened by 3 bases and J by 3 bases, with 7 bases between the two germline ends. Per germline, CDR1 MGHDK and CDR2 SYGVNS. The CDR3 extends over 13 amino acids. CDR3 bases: TGTGCCAGCAGTGATTCCGTGACAGATACGCAGTATTTT. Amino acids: CASSDSVTDTQYF.

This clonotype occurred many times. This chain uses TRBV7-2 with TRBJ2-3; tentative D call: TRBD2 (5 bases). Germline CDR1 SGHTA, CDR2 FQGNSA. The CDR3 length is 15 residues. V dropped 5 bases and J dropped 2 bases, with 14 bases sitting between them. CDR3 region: CASSQRTVPTDTQYF. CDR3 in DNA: TGTGCCAGCAGCCAGCGGACCGTACCCACAGATACGCAGTATTTT.

This CDR3 is CASSLASKGYGYTF. The CDR3 coding sequence is TGTGCCAGCAGCTTAGCTTCAAAGGGCTATGGCTACACCTTC. J is TRBJ1-2 and V is TRBV7-2; D uncertain. Germline V CDR1 and CDR2: SGHTA, FQGNSA. The CDR3 covers 14 residues. With 0 bases removed from V and 4 bases from J, the gap between germline ends came to 9 bases.

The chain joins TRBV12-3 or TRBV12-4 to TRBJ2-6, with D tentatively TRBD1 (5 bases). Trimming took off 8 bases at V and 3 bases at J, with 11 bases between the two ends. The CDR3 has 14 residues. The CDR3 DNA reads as TGTGCCAGCCACCTTCAGGGTGGGGCCAACGTCCTGACTTTC. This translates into CASHLQGGANVLTF.

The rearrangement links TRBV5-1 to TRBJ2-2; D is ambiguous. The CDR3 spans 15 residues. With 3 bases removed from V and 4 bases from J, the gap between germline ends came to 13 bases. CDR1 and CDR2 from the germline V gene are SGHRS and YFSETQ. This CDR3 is CASSYGSTGTGELFF. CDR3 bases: TGCGCCAGCAGCTATGGATCTACGGGCACCGGGGAGCTGTTTTTT. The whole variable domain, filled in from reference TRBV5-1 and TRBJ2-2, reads KAGVTQTPRYLIKTRGQQVTLSCSPISGHRSVSWYQQTPGQGLQFLFEYFSETQRNKGNFPGRFSGRQFSNSRSEMNVSTLELGDSALYLCASSYGSTGTGELFFGEGSRLTVL.

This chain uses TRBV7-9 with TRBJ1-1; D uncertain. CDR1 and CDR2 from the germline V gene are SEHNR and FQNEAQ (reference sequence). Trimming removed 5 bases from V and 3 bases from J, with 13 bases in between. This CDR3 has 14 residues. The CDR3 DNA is TGTGCCAGCAGCGAAATTAGGTTTGACACTGAAGCTTTCTTT. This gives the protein CASSEIRFDTEAFF.